The clone carrying this T cell receptor beta chain has ten or more counts. Antigen: not known. TCRdb reprocessed the RACE reads with MiXCR, giving one entry per CDR3 protein. The sample records some 36,000 distinct CDR3 sequences, 10% being singletons. Documented time point: pre-sensitization, week 0. Treatment meaning: therapeutic diphenylcyclopropenone sensitization with weekly scalp DPC. It was from unfractionated whole blood that total RNA was extracted. Per the germline V gene, CDR1 is SGHVS and CDR2 is FNYEAQ. The CDR3 extends over 13 amino acids. V gave up 5 bases and J gave up 3 bases, with 8 bases separating them. This entry comes from a study of human T cells and chemical hapten exposure. Across the whole study: Sensitization was performed using 2% DPC on a 2 cm by 2 cm upper inner arm skin site. Recorded diagnoses among the mostly female patients were alopecia areata, totalis or universalis. Study-level findings and limits: TCRs at a frequency above 1 in 1000 stayed unchanged with DPC sensitization.

This TCR came from a man in his forties or fifties with alopecia areata. Some clones in this sample may be carry-over from other donors' samples. The material sequenced was whole blood, taken in connection with sensitization to the hapten diphenylcyclopropenone (DPC). The chain has TRBV7-6 and TRBJ1-5, with D tentatively TRBD1 (6 bases). The CDR3 spells CASSRDNNQPQHF. CDR3 in DNA: TGTGCCAGCAGCCGGGACAACAATCAGCCCCAGCATTTT.